These T cell receptor beta chains were read from a single sample in a study of PD-1 blockade in classical Hodgkin lymphoma. The repertoire was sequenced with immunoSEQ multiplex PCR; TCRdb's copy has only in-frame clones and lacks some. The sample contains about 98,000 clones, around nine tenths of which appear only once. Source: peripheral blood mononuclear cells (PBMCs), taken at baseline. Receptors were obtained from a human donor with classical Hodgkin lymphoma. Both conserved end residues are part of each CDR3. Fields, in order: J gene, CDR3 length, V gene, clone size, CDR3 protein. The listing skips clone size in some rows; elsewhere it reads once, few, many or a size class.

-	15	TRBV7-9	-	CASSPFGRRGGEQYF
TRBJ1-4	13	TRBV6-5	once	CASSTEGWEKLFF
TRBJ2-7	14	TRBV30	-	CAFLIRGGDWVQYF
TRBJ1-1	17	TRBV5-1	-	CASSLDSAGGGIGEAFF
TRBJ2-1	15	TRBV28	once	CASRQGVAHYNEQFF
TRBJ2-7	14	TRBV27	-	CASSWAAGGYEQYF
TRBJ1-5	16	TRBV27	-	CASSLSPGTPAQPQHF
TRBJ1-4	14	TRBV6-5	-	CASRRGLTNEKLFF
TRBJ2-1	16	TRBV7-2	-	CASSLARGAIYNEQFF
TRBJ1-1	16	TRBV19	-	CASSINAMATGTEAFF
TRBJ2-3	14	TRBV2	-	CASILRRITDTQYF
TRBJ1-1	16	TRBV19	once	CATTPFRGTNSTEAFF
TRBJ1-2	16	TRBV7-9	-	CASSLATRVEGYGYTF
TRBJ2-7	18	TRBV21-1	-	CASSFSPGLAGVSYEQYF
TRBJ2-3	16	TRBV5-1	-	CASSLVGRGGTDTQYF
TRBJ1-1	14	TRBV5-4	-	CASSLSGSNTEAFF
TRBJ1-3	12	TRBV29-1	-	CSVEESGNTIYF
TRBJ2-1	15	TRBV5-1	-	CASSSRERSYNEQFF
TRBJ2-2	13	TRBV29-1	-	CSVEYRNTGELFF
TRBJ2-3	20	TRBV4-2	-	CASSQGLIQTSPTSTDTQYF
TRBJ2-1	15	TRBV4-1	-	CASSLAYSDYNEQFF
TRBJ2-7	17	TRBV7-9	-	CASSSTSGRVISYEQYF
TRBJ2-7	17	TRBV5-4	-	CASSPGLAGESSYEQYF
TRBJ2-4	15	TRBV10-1	-	CASSEGRPAKNIQYF
TRBJ1-1	13	TRBV30	-	CAWSVEMNTEAFF
TRBJ2-3	15	TRBV13	-	CASSFEAKGTDTQYF
TRBJ2-7	18	TRBV7-2	-	CASSFLPQNRRLAYEQYF
TRBJ1-1	13	TRBV7-2	-	CASLPGVNTEAFF
TRBJ2-1	12	TRBV18	-	CASSPKLGEQFF
TRBJ1-2	14	TRBV25-1	-	CASSEALPSYGYTF
TRBJ1-1	14	TRBV29-1	-	CSVVQARSDGEAFF
TRBJ1-5	15	TRBV4-1	-	CASSQQENSNQPQHF
TRBJ2-3	15	TRBV2	-	CASRRGPASTDTQYF
TRBJ2-1	14	TRBV11-2	-	CASSFLGTMNEQFF
TRBJ2-7	16	TRBV10-3	-	CAISESLGTSTYEQYF
TRBJ2-3	10	TRBV30	-	CAWSLDTQYF
TRBJ1-3	16	TRBV19	-	CASSIVTGNSGNTIYF
TRBJ2-7	13	TRBV7-6	-	CASSRGGSYEQYF
TRBJ1-2	18	TRBV21-1	-	CASSRISRDGQPCYGYTF
TRBJ1-2	13	TRBV10-1	few	CASSGEENYGYTF
TRBJ1-5	16	TRBV19	once	CASSIDRDRANQPQHF
TRBJ2-1	15	TRBV9	-	CASSVRREPNNEQFF
TRBJ2-7	15	TRBV4-2	-	CASSRPGLAAYEQYF
TRBJ2-7	15	TRBV7-3	-	CASSLGGLAVVEQYF